This TCR beta chain derives from a study of control samples from healthy donors and cancer patients. Profiled with immunoSEQ multiplex PCR; TCRdb holds only in-frame clones, not every one. Of approximately 180,000 clones in the sample, 90% to 95% were seen once. CDR3 length equals 14 residues. V shed 3 bases, J shed 6 bases, and the junction held 8 bases outside the gene matches. Germline CDR1 reads SGHRS; CDR2 reads YFSETQ. The receptor's source is a woman aged 18-29 years in good health. The chain uses TRBV5-1 and TRBJ1-1; 7 nucleotides align to TRBD1. The sequencing sample was made of blood. Here the CDR3 reads CASSSPDRVSEAFF. CDR3 in DNA: TGCGCCAGCAGCTCGCCCGACAGGGTCTCTGAAGCTTTCTTT.